A single T cell receptor (beta chain) is shown here with its context. These data come from a study of CD8 T cells in Susac syndrome. V shed 8 bases and J shed 0 bases, with 8 bases lying between them. The V gene's germline CDR1 is MNHEY and CDR2 SVGEGT. The CDR3 has 12 amino acids. It was with random hexamers that roughly 0.45 to 1 ug RNA was reverse transcribed. Amplification of TCR beta CDR3 used immunoSEQ multiplex PCR across 54 Vbeta and 13 Jbeta. TCRdb processed the immunoSEQ multiplex PCR reads anew with MiXCR; each CDR3 protein has one entry. The sample consists of some 63,000 distinct CDR3 sequences, over 85% of them appearing once. In the multiple sclerosis control group, patients were treatment-naive and had stable or active relapsing-remitting disease.

This receptor was identified in a human donor with multiple sclerosis. The specimen sequenced was CD8+ T cells from PBMCs. The chain carries TRBV6-2 or TRBV6-3 and TRBJ2-7, with TRBD1 as a possible D gene (5 bases). The CDR3: CASLGDSYEQYF. DNA of the CDR3: TGTGCCAGCCTAGGGGACTCCTACGAGCAGTACTTC.